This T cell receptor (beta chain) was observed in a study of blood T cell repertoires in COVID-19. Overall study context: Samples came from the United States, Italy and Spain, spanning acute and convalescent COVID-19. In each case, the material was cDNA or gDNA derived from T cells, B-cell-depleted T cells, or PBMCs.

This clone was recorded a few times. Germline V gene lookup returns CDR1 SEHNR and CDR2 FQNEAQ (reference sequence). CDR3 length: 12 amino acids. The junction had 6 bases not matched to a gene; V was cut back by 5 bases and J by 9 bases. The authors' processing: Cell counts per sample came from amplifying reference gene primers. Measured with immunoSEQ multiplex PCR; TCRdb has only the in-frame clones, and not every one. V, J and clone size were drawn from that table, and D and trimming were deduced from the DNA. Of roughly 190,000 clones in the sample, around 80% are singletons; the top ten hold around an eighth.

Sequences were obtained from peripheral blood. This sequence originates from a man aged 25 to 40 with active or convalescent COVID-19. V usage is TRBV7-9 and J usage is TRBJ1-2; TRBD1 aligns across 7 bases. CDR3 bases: TGTGCCAGCAGCCCCGACAGGGCCCGCTACACCTTC. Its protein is CASSPDRARYTF.